This T cell receptor beta chain originates from a study of control samples from healthy donors and cancer patients. TCRdb's copy holds only in-frame clones and misses some; the assay was immunoSEQ multiplex PCR. The table lists fewer than 85,000 clones, about nine tenths of them singletons. Sequencing was carried out using blood. This clonotype was obtained from a man younger than 45 in good health.

In nucleotides, the CDR3 is TGCAGCGTTGAAGTTAGAGGGGTTCCTGGAAACACCATATATTTT. Its protein product is CSVEVRGVPGNTIYF. J is TRBJ1-3 and V is TRBV29-1, with D perhaps TRBD1 (5 bases). This CDR3 comprises 15 residues. V was trimmed by 1 base and J by 2 bases, leaving 12 bases between them. Per germline, CDR1 SQVTM and CDR2 ANQGSEA.